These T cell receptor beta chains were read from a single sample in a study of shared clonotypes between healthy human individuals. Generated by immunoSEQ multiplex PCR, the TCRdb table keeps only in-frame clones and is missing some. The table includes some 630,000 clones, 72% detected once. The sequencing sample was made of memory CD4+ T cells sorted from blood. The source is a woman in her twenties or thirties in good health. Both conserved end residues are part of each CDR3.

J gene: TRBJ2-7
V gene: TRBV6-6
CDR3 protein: CASRWAGSYEQYF

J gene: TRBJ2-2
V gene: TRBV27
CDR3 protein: CASSYLHGELFF

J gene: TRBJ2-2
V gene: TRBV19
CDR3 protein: CASSPTDTGELFF

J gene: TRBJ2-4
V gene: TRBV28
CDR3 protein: CASSLWEGASKNIQYF

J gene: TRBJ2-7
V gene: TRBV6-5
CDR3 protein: CASRVLAGGHYEQYF

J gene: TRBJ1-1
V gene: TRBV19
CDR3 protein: CASRPQSQGGSTEAFF

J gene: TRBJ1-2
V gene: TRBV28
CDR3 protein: CASSFFQGYGYTF

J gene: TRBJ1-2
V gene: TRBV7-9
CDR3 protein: CASSPSIFSETHGYTF

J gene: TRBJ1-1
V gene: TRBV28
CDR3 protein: CASSLNRGNTEAFF

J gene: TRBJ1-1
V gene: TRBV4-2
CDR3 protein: CASSQEKSTEAFF

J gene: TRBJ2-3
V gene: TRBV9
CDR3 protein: CASSGGTSGGADTQYF

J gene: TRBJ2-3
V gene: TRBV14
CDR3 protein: CASSQRLATNGDTQYF

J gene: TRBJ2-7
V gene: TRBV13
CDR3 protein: CASSFGGGSSYEQYF

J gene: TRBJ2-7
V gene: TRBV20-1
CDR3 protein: CSARDGYEQYF

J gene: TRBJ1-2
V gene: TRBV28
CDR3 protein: CASSLVQSYGYTF

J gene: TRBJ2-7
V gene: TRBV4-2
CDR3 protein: CASSQDVRAGEQYF

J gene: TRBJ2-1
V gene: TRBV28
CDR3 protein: CASSLKSGRARFF

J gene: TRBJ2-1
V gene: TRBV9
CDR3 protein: CASSVAGGGGGEQFF

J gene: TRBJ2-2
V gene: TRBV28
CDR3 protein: CAANQGVRTGELFF